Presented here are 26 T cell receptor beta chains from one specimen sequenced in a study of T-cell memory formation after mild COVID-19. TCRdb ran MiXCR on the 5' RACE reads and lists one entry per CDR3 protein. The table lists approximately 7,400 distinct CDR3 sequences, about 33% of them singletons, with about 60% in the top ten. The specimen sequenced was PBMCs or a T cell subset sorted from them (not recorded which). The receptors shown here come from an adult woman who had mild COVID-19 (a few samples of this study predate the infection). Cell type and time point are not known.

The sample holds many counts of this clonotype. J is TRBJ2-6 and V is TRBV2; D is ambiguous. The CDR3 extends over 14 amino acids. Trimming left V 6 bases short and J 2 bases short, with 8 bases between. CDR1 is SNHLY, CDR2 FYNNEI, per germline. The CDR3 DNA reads TGTGCCAGCAGCCATATCCCTGGGGCCAACGTCCTGACTTTC. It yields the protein CASSHIPGANVLTF. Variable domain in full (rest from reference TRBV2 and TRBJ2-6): EPEVTQTPSHQVTQMGQEVILRCVPISNHLYFYWYRQILGQKVEFLVSFYNNEISEKSEIFDDQFSVERPDGSNFTLKIRSTKLEDSAMYFCASSHIPGANVLTFGAGSRLTVL.

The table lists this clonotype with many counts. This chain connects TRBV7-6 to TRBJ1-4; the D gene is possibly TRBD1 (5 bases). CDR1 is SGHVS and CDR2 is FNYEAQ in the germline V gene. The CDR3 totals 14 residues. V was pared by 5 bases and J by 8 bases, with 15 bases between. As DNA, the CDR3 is TGTGCCAGCAGCGGAAAGCTGAGGGACGAAAAACTGTTTTTT. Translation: CASSGKLRDEKLFF.

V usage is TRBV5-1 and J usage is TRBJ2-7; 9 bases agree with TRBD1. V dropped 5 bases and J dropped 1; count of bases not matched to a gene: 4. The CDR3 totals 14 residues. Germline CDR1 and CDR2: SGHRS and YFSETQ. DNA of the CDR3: TGCGCCAGCAGTTCCGGGACAGGGTCCTACGAGCAGTACTTC. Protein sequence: CASSSGTGSYEQYF.

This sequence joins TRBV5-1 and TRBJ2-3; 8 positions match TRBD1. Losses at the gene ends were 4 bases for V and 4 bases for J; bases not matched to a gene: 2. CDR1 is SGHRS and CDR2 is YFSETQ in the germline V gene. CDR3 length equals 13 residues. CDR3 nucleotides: TGCGCCAGCAGCGTACAGGGGGCAGATACGCAGTATTTT. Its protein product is CASSVQGADTQYF.

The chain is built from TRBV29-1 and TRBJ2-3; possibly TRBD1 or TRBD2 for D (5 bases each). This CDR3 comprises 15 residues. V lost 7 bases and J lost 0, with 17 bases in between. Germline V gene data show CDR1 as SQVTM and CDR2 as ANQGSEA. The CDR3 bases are TGCAGCGCCATCACCTTAGGGGAGAGCACAGATACGCAGTATTTT. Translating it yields CSAITLGESTDTQYF.

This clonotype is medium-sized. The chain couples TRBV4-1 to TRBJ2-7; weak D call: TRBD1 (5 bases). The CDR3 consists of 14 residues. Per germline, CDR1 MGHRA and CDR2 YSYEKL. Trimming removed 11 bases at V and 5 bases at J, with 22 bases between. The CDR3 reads CASRGPQGPHEQYF. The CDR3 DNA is TGCGCCTCACGCGGTCCCCAGGGCCCCCACGAGCAGTACTTC.

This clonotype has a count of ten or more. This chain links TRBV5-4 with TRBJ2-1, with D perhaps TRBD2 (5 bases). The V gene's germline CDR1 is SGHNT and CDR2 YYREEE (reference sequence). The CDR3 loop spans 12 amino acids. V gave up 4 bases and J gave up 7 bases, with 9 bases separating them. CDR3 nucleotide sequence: TGTGCCAGCAGCACCCGGGGAAATGAGCAGTTCTTC. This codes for CASSTRGNEQFF.

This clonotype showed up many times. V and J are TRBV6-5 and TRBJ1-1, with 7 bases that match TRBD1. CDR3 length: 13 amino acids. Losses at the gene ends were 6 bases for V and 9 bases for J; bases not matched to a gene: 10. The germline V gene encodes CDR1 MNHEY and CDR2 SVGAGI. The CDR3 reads CASRTGAESQAFF. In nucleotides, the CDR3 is TGTGCCAGCAGAACAGGGGCAGAGTCCCAAGCTTTCTTT.

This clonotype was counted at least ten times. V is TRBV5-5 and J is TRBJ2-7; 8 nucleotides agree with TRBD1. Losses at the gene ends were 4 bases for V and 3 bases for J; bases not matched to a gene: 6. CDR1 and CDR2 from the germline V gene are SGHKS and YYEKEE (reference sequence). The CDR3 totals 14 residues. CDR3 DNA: TGTGCCAGCAGCCCCGACAGGGGCTACTACGAGCAGTACTTC. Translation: CASSPDRGYYEQYF. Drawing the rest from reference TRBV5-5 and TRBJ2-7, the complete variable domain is DAGVTQSPTHLIKTRGQQVTLRCSPISGHKSVSWYQQVLGQGPQFIFQYYEKEERGRGNFPDRFSARQFPNYSSELNVNALLLGDSALYLCASSPDRGYYEQYFGPGTRLTVT.

The CDR3 DNA follows: TGTGCCAGCAGCTTAGGCCGGCAGGGGAGTGAGCAGTTCTTC. As protein: CASSLGRQGSEQFF. The chain links TRBV7-6 to TRBJ2-1; D is perhaps TRBD1 (6 bases). Germline V CDR1 and CDR2: SGHVS, FNYEAQ. Between the trimmed V and J ends, which lost 1 base and 9 bases, there was a span of 13 bases. The CDR3 is 14 residues long.

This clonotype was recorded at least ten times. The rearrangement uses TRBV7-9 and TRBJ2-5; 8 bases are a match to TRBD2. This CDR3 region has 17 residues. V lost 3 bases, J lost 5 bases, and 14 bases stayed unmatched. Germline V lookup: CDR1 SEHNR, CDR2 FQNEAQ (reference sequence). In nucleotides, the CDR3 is TGTGCCAGCAGCTTGGATGTATCCGGGAGGGCGGGGGAGACCCAGTACTTC. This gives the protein CASSLDVSGRAGETQYF. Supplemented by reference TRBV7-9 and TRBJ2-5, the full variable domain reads DTGVSQNPRHKITKRGQNVTFRCDPISEHNRLYWYRQTLGQGPEFLTYFQNEAQLEKSRLLSDRFSAERPKGSFSTLEIQRTEQGDSAMYLCASSLDVSGRAGETQYFGPGTRLLVL.

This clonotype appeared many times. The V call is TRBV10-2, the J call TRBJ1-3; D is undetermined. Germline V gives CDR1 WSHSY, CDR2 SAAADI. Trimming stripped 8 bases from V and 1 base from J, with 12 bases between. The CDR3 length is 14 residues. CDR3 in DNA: TGCGCCAGCGGCCCCTCTCCTTCTGGAAACACCATATATTTT. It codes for CASGPSPSGNTIYF.

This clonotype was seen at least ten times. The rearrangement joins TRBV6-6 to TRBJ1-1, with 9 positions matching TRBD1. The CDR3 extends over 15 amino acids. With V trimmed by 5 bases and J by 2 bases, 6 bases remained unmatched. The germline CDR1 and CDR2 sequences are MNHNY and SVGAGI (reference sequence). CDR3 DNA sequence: TGTGCCAGCAGTCCTCCGGGACAGGGAAACACTGAAGCTTTCTTT. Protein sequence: CASSPPGQGNTEAFF.

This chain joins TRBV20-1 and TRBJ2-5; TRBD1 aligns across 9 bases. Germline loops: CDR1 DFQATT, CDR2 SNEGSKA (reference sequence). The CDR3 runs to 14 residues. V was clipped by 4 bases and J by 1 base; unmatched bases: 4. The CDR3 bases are TGCAGTGCTAAGTGGGACAGGGCCCAAGAGACCCAGTACTTC. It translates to CSAKWDRAQETQYF.

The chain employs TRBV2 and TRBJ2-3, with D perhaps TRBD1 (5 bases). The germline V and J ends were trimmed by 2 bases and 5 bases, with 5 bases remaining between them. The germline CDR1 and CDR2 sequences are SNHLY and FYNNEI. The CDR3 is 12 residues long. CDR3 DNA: TGTGCCAGCAGTGAACAGGGAGATACGCAGTATTTT. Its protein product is CASSEQGDTQYF.

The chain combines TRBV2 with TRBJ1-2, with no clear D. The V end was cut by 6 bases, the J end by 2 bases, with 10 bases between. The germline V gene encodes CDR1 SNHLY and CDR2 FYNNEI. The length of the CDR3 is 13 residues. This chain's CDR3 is CASSPTVNYGYTF. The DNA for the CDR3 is TGTGCCAGCAGCCCGACTGTAAACTATGGCTACACCTTC.

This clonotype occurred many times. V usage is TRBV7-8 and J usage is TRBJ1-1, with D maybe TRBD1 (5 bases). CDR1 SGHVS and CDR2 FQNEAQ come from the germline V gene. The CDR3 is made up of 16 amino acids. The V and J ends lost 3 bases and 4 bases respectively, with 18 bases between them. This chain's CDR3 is CASSFLLGRRRTEAFF. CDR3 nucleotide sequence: TGTGCCAGCAGCTTTCTATTGGGGCGGCGGCGCACTGAAGCTTTCTTT.

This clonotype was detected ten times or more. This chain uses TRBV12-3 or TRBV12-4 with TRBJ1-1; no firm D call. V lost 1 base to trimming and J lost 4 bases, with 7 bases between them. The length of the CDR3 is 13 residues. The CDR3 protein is CASSLEYSTEAFF. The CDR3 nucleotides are TGTGCCAGCAGTTTAGAGTACAGCACTGAAGCTTTCTTT.

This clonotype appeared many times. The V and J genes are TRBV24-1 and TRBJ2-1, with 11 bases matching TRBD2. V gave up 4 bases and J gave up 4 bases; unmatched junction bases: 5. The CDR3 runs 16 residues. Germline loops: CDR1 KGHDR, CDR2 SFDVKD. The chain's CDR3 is CATSEPGLAAYNEQFF. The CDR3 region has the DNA TGTGCCACCAGTGAGCCGGGACTAGCGGCGTACAATGAGCAGTTCTTC.

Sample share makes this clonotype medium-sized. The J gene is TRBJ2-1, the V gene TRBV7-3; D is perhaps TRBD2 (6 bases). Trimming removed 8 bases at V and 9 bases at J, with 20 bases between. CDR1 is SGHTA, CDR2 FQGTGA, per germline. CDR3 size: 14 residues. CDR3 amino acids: CASAQFPGGIEQFF. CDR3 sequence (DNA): TGTGCCAGCGCCCAATTCCCCGGAGGGATTGAGCAGTTCTTC.

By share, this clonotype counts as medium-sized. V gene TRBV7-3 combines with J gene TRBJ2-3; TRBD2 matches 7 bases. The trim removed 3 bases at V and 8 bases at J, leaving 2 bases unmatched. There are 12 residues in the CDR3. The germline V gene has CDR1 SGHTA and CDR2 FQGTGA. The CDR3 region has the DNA TGTGCCAGCAGCTTGGGCGGGGGTACGCAGTATTTT. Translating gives CASSLGGGTQYF.

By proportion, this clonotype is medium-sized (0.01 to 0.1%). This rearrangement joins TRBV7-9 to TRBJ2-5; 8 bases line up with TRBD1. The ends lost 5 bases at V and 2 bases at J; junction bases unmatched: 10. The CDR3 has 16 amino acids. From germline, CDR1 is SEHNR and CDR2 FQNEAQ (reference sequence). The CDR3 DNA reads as TGTGCCAGCAGCGTCTATCGGGACAGGAGACAAGAGACCCAGTACTTC. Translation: CASSVYRDRRQETQYF.

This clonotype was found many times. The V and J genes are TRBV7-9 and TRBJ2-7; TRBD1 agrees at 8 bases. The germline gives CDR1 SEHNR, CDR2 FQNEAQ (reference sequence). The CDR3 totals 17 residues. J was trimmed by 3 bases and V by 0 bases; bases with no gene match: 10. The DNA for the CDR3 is TGTGCCAGCAGCTTAGCTTCCATAACAGGGGGATTCTACGAGCAGTACTTC. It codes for CASSLASITGGFYEQYF.

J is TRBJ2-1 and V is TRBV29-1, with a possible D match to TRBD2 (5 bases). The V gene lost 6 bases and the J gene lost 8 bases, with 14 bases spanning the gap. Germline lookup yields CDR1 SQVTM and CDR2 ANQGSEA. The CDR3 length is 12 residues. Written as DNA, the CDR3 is TGCAGCGTCGACCGGGGAACGGATGAGCAGTTCTTC. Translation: CSVDRGTDEQFF.

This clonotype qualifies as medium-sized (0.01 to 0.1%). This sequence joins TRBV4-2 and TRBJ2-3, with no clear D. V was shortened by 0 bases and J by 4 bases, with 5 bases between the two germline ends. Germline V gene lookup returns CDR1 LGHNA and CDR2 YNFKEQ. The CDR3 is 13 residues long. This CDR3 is CASSQDPPDTQYF. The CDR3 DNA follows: TGTGCCAGCAGCCAAGATCCTCCAGATACGCAGTATTTT.

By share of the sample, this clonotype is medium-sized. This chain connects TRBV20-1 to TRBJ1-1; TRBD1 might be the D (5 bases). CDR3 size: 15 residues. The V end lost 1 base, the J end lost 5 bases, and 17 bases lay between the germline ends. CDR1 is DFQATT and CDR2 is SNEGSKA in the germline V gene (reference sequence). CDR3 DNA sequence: TGCAGTGCTAGAGTCTCCGCAGGGAGAAGAACTGAAGCTTTCTTT. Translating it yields CSARVSAGRRTEAFF.